These 30 T cell receptor beta chains share one sample of origin, sequenced in a study of radiation and T cells in renal cell carcinoma. Time point reported: blood 4 weeks post-SBRT, at nephrectomy. Treatment defined: 15 Gy SBRT to primary tumor, nephrectomy 4 weeks later. The repertoire was sequenced with immunoSEQ multiplex PCR; TCRdb's copy has only in-frame clones and lacks some. The top ten clones hold approximately 9.6% of a sample with approximately 90,000 clones, 85% of them seen once. Sample: blood, taken from a patient whose treatment included radiotherapy and nephrectomy. These receptors originate from a man aged 50 to 59 with renal cell carcinoma.

The chain is built from TRBV7-2 and TRBJ2-7, with D possibly being TRBD1 or TRBD2 (5 bases each). Germline V CDR1 and CDR2: SGHTA, FQGNSA. This CDR3 spans 15 amino acids. V gave up 5 bases and J gave up 2 bases, with 16 bases separating them. CDR3 sequence (DNA): TGTGCCAGCAGCCGCCGGGACCTGGGCACCTACGAGCAGTACTTC. Translated, it gives CASSRRDLGTYEQYF.

This chain links TRBV10-3 with TRBJ1-2, with 10 bases that match TRBD1. The CDR3 is 15 amino acids. CDR1 is ENHRY, CDR2 SYGVKD, per germline. Trimming cost V 4 bases and J 6 bases; bases outside gene matches: 8. As DNA, the CDR3 is TGTGCCATCAGTGCCTCGACAGGGGGCAGTAATGGCTACACCTTC. Amino acid sequence: CAISASTGGSNGYTF.

The chain joins TRBV18 to TRBJ2-7; D is tentatively TRBD1 or TRBD2 (5 bases each). Germline V gene lookup returns CDR1 KGHSH and CDR2 LQKENI. CDR3 length equals 14 residues. V gave up 2 bases and J gave up 0 bases, with 8 bases separating them. The CDR3 bases are TGTGCCAGCTCACCAAGGGACCACTCCTACGAGCAGTACTTC. As protein: CASSPRDHSYEQYF.

Only a few counts were recorded for this clone. This rearrangement joins TRBV28 to TRBJ1-1; no clear D. Germline assignment: CDR1 MDHEN and CDR2 SYDVKM. The CDR3 consists of 11 residues. With 3 bases removed from V and 4 bases from J, the gap between germline ends came to 3 bases. DNA for the CDR3: TGTGCCAGCAGTTTGAGCACTGAAGCTTTCTTT. Translating it yields CASSLSTEAFF.

The J gene is TRBJ2-3, the V gene TRBV29-1, with D possibly TRBD2 on 6 matching bases. Deletions cut 4 bases from V and 5 bases from J, with 19 bases between. CDR1 and CDR2 from the germline V gene are SQVTM and ANQGSEA. This CDR3 has 15 amino acids. CDR3 sequence: CSVVKEGHFRDTQYF. The CDR3 nucleotides read TGCAGCGTTGTAAAGGAGGGCCATTTCAGAGATACGCAGTATTTT.

The chain has TRBV5-8 and TRBJ2-4, with D uncertain. The germline V and J ends were trimmed by 2 bases and 5 bases, with 20 bases remaining between them. The V gene's germline CDR1 is SGHTS and CDR2 YDEGEE. This CDR3 comprises 17 residues. The DNA of the CDR3 is TGTGCCAGCAGCTTTTCTTCGCCAGGCTATCCCCAAAACATTCAGTACTTC. It yields the protein CASSFSSPGYPQNIQYF.

V and J are TRBV5-1 and TRBJ2-7; D possibly corresponds to TRBD1 (7 bases). Germline CDR1 SGHRS, CDR2 YFSETQ. The CDR3 covers 16 residues. Trimming cost V 0 bases and J 1 base, with 14 bases left between them. This CDR3 reads CASSLVPGGTSYEQYF. DNA of the CDR3: TGCGCCAGCAGCTTGGTACCAGGGGGGACGTCCTACGAGCAGTACTTC.

This chain uses TRBV27 with TRBJ2-2, with unresolved D. The ends were cut back, 9 bases at V and 1 base at J, with 6 bases in the middle. The CDR3 is 12 amino acids. Per germline, CDR1 MNHEY and CDR2 SMNVEV (reference sequence). CDR3: CASGRNTGELFF. DNA for the CDR3: TGTGCCAGTGGACGGAACACCGGGGAGCTGTTTTTT.

V is TRBV9 and J is TRBJ2-3; 9 bases are shared with TRBD1. Germline values: CDR1 SGDLS, CDR2 YYNGEE. The CDR3 has 15 residues. Trimming removed 3 bases from V and 2 bases from J; junction bases left unmatched: 4. CDR3 loop: CASSGRTGATDTQYF. The CDR3, as DNA: TGTGCCAGCAGCGGGAGGACAGGGGCCACAGATACGCAGTATTTT.

The chain has TRBV6-6 and TRBJ1-3, with no clear D. The CDR3 runs to 14 residues. CDR1 and CDR2 from the germline V gene are MNHNY and SVGAGI (reference sequence). V gave up 2 bases and J gave up 8 bases, with 13 bases separating them. In DNA form, the CDR3 reads TGTGCCAGCAGTTACCCGTCTACCAGCTACACCATATATTTT. Translated: CASSYPSTSYTIYF.

The J gene is TRBJ2-1, the V gene TRBV4-2, with 11 nucleotides matching TRBD2. Germline V lookup: CDR1 LGHNA, CDR2 YNFKEQ. The V segment lost 3 bases and the J segment 0 bases; nucleotides outside the gene matches: 4. The CDR3 is made up of 17 amino acids. The CDR3 sequence is CASSHRLAGSSYNEQFF. The CDR3 DNA reads TGTGCCAGCAGCCATAGACTAGCGGGATCCTCCTACAATGAGCAGTTCTTC.

V is TRBV10-3 and J is TRBJ2-7; D possibly matches TRBD1 or TRBD2 (6 bases each). The CDR3 covers 15 residues. V was clipped by 3 bases and J by 5 bases, with 17 bases between them. Germline CDR1 and CDR2: ENHRY and SYGVKD. The CDR3 DNA reads TGTGCCATCAGTGAAGGGGGGCGGGACCCCGACGAGCAGTACTTC. Translation: CAISEGGRDPDEQYF.

The chain carries TRBV20-1 and TRBJ2-7, with a tentative D call TRBD1 (5 bases). This CDR3 comprises 11 residues. Trimming pared 6 bases from V and 5 bases from J, leaving 11 bases between. Germline loops: CDR1 DFQATT, CDR2 SNEGSKA (reference sequence). In DNA, the CDR3 is TGCAGTGCCGGACATGGGAACGAGCAGTACTTC. This sequence encodes CSAGHGNEQYF.

This clone was counted once. The rearrangement links TRBV7-2 to TRBJ1-5, with D uncertain. CDR3 length: 13 residues. The germline gives CDR1 SGHTA, CDR2 FQGNSA. V was clipped by 0 bases and J by 4 bases, with 4 bases between them. The CDR3 sequence: CASSLAWNQPQHF. The CDR3, as DNA: TGTGCCAGCAGCTTAGCGTGGAATCAGCCCCAGCATTTT. Based on the CDR3 plus reference TRBV7-2 and TRBJ1-5, the full variable domain is GAGVSQSPSNKVTEKGKDVELRCDPISGHTALYWYRQSLGQGLEFLIYFQGNSAPDKSGLPSDRFSAERTGGSVSTLTIQRTQQEDSAVYLCASSLAWNQPQHFGDGTRLSIL.

The chain links TRBV7-3 to TRBJ1-1; 9 bases are a match to TRBD1. The ends lost 4 bases at V and 3 bases at J; junction bases unmatched: 0. CDR3 size: 13 residues. The germline gives CDR1 SGHTA, CDR2 FQGTGA. The CDR3: CASSWTGDTEAFF. As DNA, the CDR3 is TGTGCCAGCAGCTGGACAGGGGACACTGAAGCTTTCTTT.

The V call is TRBV28, the J call TRBJ1-1, with D tentatively TRBD1 (5 bases). The length of the CDR3 is 16 residues. Germline-derived CDR1 and CDR2 are MDHEN and SYDVKM. V lost 3 bases, J lost 5 bases, and 19 bases lay in between. CDR3 sequence: CASSFPAWSGETEAFF. The CDR3 nucleotides read TGTGCCAGCAGTTTCCCCGCTTGGTCGGGGGAGACTGAAGCTTTCTTT.

This chain joins TRBV2 and TRBJ2-4; D may be TRBD2 (5 bases). Trimming pared 3 bases from V and 6 bases from J, leaving 15 bases between. The CDR3 extends over 15 amino acids. Germline lookup yields CDR1 SNHLY and CDR2 FYNNEI. The CDR3 protein is CASSETGIRLNIQYF. CDR3 in DNA: TGTGCCAGCAGTGAGACCGGGATCCGCCTAAACATTCAGTACTTC.

This chain joins TRBV6-6 and TRBJ1-2; D remains ambiguous. Germline CDR1 MNHNY, CDR2 SVGAGI (reference sequence). Deletions cut 10 bases from V and 9 bases from J, with 18 bases between. This CDR3 comprises 12 residues. For the CDR3, the DNA is TGTGCCACCGTTGACACCCGAGGTCGCTACACCTTC. Its translation is CATVDTRGRYTF.

The J gene is TRBJ1-2, the V gene TRBV19; 8 positions match TRBD1. The CDR3 consists of 16 residues. Germline V gene data show CDR1 as LNHDA and CDR2 as SQIVND (reference sequence). Trimming removed 6 bases from V and 7 bases from J; junction bases left unmatched: 16. CDR3 bases: TGTGCCAGTAGACCTTTGGGGACAGGAGTGGTCGGTGGCTACACCTTC. The encoded protein is CASRPLGTGVVGGYTF.

The chain employs TRBV2 and TRBJ1-1; D is ambiguous. In germline, CDR1 is SNHLY, CDR2 FYNNEI. V was shortened by 7 bases and J by 5 bases, with 11 bases between the two germline ends. CDR3 length: 12 residues. The CDR3 loop is CASTPERTEAFF. As DNA, the CDR3 is TGTGCCAGCACTCCAGAGAGAACTGAAGCTTTCTTT. The variable domain in full, completed from reference TRBV2 and TRBJ1-1, reads EPEVTQTPSHQVTQMGQEVILRCVPISNHLYFYWYRQILGQKVEFLVSFYNNEISEKSEIFDDQFSVERPDGSNFTLKIRSTKLEDSAMYFCASTPERTEAFFGQGTRLTVV.

J is TRBJ2-5 and V is TRBV4-1; 10 positions agree with TRBD1. The CDR3 totals 15 residues. Looked up from germline, CDR1 is MGHRA and CDR2 is YSYEKL. With V trimmed by 6 bases and J by 2 bases, 6 bases remained unmatched. CDR3 sequence: CASSPDRGPQETQYF. The CDR3 coding sequence is TGCGCCAGCAGTCCCGACAGGGGGCCGCAAGAGACCCAGTACTTC.

This chain connects TRBV29-1 to TRBJ2-1, with 7 bases that match TRBD2. The CDR3 sequence is 17 residues long. The trim removed 4 bases at V and 0 bases at J, leaving 12 bases unmatched. Germline V gives CDR1 SQVTM, CDR2 ANQGSEA. CDR3 DNA sequence: TGCAGCGTTGCGAGATACACGGGGGGTAGCTCCTACAATGAGCAGTTCTTC. As protein: CSVARYTGGSSYNEQFF.

This clone was seen once. J is TRBJ2-3 and V is TRBV19; D possibly corresponds to TRBD2 (7 bases). CDR3 length: 14 amino acids. Trimming cost V 8 bases and J 1 base, with 13 bases left between them. Germline V lookup: CDR1 LNHDA, CDR2 SQIVND (reference sequence). CDR3 DNA sequence: TGTGCCAGTCAGGCGGGGGCGGGCACAGATACGCAGTATTTT. Protein product: CASQAGAGTDTQYF.

The V and J genes are TRBV6-5 and TRBJ2-5; a possible D gene is TRBD2 (5 bases). Trimming pared 6 bases from V and 6 bases from J, leaving 17 bases between. The CDR3 has 14 residues. The germline V gene has CDR1 MNHEY and CDR2 SVGAGI. This CDR3 reads CASRPVTSPQTQYF. The CDR3 DNA reads TGTGCCAGCAGGCCCGTTACTAGTCCACAGACCCAGTACTTC.

The rearrangement links TRBV2 to TRBJ1-2; D remains unclear. The CDR3 is 14 residues long. V was pared by 0 bases and J by 7 bases, with 12 bases between. The germline V gene encodes CDR1 SNHLY and CDR2 FYNNEI. The CDR3 sequence is CASSEALRESGYTF. The CDR3 bases are TGTGCCAGCAGTGAAGCGCTTCGTGAGAGTGGCTACACCTTC. Together with reference TRBV2 and TRBJ1-2, the CDR3 gives the full variable domain: EPEVTQTPSHQVTQMGQEVILRCVPISNHLYFYWYRQILGQKVEFLVSFYNNEISEKSEIFDDQFSVERPDGSNFTLKIRSTKLEDSAMYFCASSEALRESGYTFGSGTRLTVV.

The chain is built from TRBV28 and TRBJ2-2, with D tentatively TRBD2 (5 bases). Germline V gene sequence: CDR1 MDHEN, CDR2 SYDVKM. The length of the CDR3 is 12 residues. V lost 7 bases to trimming and J lost 6 bases, with 9 bases between them. Here the CDR3 DNA reads TGTGCCAGCACCATCGGGGCCGGGGAGCTGTTTTTT. Translated, it gives CASTIGAGELFF.

The chain links TRBV28 to TRBJ2-5, with 7 bases identical to TRBD1. Losses at the gene ends were 2 bases for V and 4 bases for J; bases not matched to a gene: 1. Germline V gives CDR1 MDHEN, CDR2 SYDVKM. This CDR3 comprises 13 residues. The CDR3: CASSLGDRETQYF. CDR3 nucleotides: TGTGCCAGCAGTTTAGGGGACAGAGAGACCCAGTACTTC.

The V and J genes are TRBV5-1 and TRBJ2-1; 11 bases align to TRBD2. Germline values: CDR1 SGHRS, CDR2 YFSETQ. V lost 0 bases to trimming and J lost 7 bases; unmatched junction nucleotides: 3. This CDR3 is 15 amino acids long. CDR3: CASSLGLAGGNEQFF. CDR3 DNA: TGCGCCAGCAGCTTGGGCCTAGCGGGGGGAAATGAGCAGTTCTTC. Variable domain in full (rest from reference TRBV5-1 and TRBJ2-1): KAGVTQTPRYLIKTRGQQVTLSCSPISGHRSVSWYQQTPGQGLQFLFEYFSETQRNKGNFPGRFSGRQFSNSRSEMNVSTLELGDSALYLCASSLGLAGGNEQFFGPGTRLTVL.

The CDR3 DNA is TGTGCCAGCAGCTCCTACTTAGGGTATAGCAATCAGCCCCAGCATTTT. It is translated as CASSSYLGYSNQPQHF. The chain carries TRBV7-2 and TRBJ1-5; the D is unclear. This CDR3 comprises 16 residues. The germline V and J ends were trimmed by 4 bases and 0 bases, with 13 bases remaining between them. Germline V gene data show CDR1 as SGHTA and CDR2 as FQGNSA.

On this clone: The junction shows a germline mismatch at one end, possibly a read error. The V and J genes are TRBV7-7 and TRBJ2-7; 12 nucleotides align to TRBD2. This CDR3 is built from 15 residues. Per germline, CDR1 SSHAT and CDR2 FNYEAQ (reference sequence). The CDR3 sequence is CASSPLAGGLGEQYF. CDR3 DNA: TGTGCTAGCAGCCCTCTAGCGGGAGGGCTGGGCGAGCAGTACTTC.